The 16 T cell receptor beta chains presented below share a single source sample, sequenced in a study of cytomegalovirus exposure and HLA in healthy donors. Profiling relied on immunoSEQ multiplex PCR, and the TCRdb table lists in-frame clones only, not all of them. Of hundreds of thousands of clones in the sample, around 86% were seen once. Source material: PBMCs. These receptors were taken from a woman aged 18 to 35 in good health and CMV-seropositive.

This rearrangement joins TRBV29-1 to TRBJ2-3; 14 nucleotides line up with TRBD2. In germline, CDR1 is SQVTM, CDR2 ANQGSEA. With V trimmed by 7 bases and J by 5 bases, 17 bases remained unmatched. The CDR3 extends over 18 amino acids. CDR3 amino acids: CSAQGLAGDAAPIDTQYF. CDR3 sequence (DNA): TGCAGCGCCCAGGGACTAGCGGGAGATGCGGCGCCCATAGATACGCAGTATTTT.

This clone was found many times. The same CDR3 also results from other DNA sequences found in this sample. The CDR3 spells CASSAGQGYEQYF. The CDR3 DNA is TGTGCCAGTAGTGCTGGACAGGGCTACGAGCAGTACTTC. The chain has TRBV19 and TRBJ2-7; TRBD1 agrees at 8 bases. The J segment lost 3 bases and the V segment lost 5 bases, leaving 3 bases of the junction unmatched. From germline, CDR1 is LNHDA and CDR2 SQIVND (reference sequence). This CDR3 has 13 amino acids.

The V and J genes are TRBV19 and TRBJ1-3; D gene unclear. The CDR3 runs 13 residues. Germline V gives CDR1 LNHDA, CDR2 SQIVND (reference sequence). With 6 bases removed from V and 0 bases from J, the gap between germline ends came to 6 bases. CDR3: CASRTSSGNTIYF. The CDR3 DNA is TGTGCCAGTAGAACATCCTCTGGAAACACCATATATTTT. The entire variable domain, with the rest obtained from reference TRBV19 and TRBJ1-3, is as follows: DGGITQSPKYLFRKEGQNVTLSCEQNLNHDAMYWYRQDPGQGLRLIYYSQIVNDFQKGDIAEGYSVSREKKESFPLTVTSAQKNPTAFYLCASRTSSGNTIYFGEGSWLTVV.

The CDR3 is CASSTQAQPQHF. CDR3 nucleotide sequence: TGTGCCAGCAGCACACAGGCCCAGCCCCAGCATTTT. The chain combines TRBV27 with TRBJ1-5; a weak D match, TRBD1 (5 bases). Deletions cut 6 bases from V and 7 bases from J, with 10 bases between. The CDR3 consists of 12 residues. Germline V gene sequence: CDR1 MNHEY, CDR2 SMNVEV (reference sequence).

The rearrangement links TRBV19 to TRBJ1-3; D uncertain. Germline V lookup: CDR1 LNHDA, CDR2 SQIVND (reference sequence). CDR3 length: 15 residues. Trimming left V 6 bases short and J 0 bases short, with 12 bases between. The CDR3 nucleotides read TGTGCCAGTAGCCCGGTGGGCGTCTCTGGAAACACCATATATTTT. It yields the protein CASSPVGVSGNTIYF.

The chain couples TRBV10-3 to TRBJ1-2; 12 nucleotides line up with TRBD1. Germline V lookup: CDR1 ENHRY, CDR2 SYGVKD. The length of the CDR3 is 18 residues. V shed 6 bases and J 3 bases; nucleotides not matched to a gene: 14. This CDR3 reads CAIRGQGARPTFYYGYTF. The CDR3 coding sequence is TGTGCCATCAGGGGACAGGGGGCCCGACCGACTTTTTACTATGGCTACACCTTC.

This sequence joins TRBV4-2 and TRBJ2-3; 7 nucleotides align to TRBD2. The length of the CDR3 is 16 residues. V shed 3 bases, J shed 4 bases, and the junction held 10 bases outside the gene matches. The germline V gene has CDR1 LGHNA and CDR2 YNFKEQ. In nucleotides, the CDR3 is TGTGCCAGCAGCCACCCTGGACTAGAATTTTCAGATACGCAGTATTTT. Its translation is CASSHPGLEFSDTQYF.

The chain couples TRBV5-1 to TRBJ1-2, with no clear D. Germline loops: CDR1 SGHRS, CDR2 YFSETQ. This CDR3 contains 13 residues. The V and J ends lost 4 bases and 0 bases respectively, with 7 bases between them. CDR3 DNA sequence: TGCGCCAGCAGCCTCTCCCCTAACTATGGCTACACCTTC. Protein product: CASSLSPNYGYTF. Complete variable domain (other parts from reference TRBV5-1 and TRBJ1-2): KAGVTQTPRYLIKTRGQQVTLSCSPISGHRSVSWYQQTPGQGLQFLFEYFSETQRNKGNFPGRFSGRQFSNSRSEMNVSTLELGDSALYLCASSLSPNYGYTFGSGTRLTVV.

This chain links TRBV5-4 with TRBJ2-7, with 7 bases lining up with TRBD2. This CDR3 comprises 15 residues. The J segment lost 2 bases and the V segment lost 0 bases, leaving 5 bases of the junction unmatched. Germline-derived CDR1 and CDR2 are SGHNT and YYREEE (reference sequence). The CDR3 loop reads CASSLGREFPYEQYF. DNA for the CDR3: TGTGCCAGCAGCTTGGGGCGGGAGTTCCCCTACGAGCAGTACTTC.

The CDR3 is CASSQDPAGVPTEAFF. The DNA for the CDR3 is TGCGCCAGCAGCCAAGATCCAGCAGGGGTCCCCACTGAAGCTTTCTTT. V and J are TRBV4-1 and TRBJ1-1; D might be TRBD1 (6 bases). Germline CDR1 is MGHRA and CDR2 is YSYEKL. The CDR3 is 16 amino acids. Trimming stripped 0 bases from V and 4 bases from J, with 15 bases between.

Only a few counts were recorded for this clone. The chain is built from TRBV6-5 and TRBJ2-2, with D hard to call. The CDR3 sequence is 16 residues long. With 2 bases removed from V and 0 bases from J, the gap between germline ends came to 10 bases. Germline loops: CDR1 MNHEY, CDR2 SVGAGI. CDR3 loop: CASSYTTPANTGELFF. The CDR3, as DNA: TGTGCCAGCAGTTACACCACACCCGCGAACACCGGGGAGCTGTTTTTT.

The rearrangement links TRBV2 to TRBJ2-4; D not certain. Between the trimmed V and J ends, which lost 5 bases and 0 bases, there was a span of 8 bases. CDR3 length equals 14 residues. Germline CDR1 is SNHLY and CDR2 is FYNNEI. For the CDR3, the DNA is TGTGCCAGCAGTCCAGTCCTAGCCAAAAACATTCAGTACTTC. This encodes CASSPVLAKNIQYF.

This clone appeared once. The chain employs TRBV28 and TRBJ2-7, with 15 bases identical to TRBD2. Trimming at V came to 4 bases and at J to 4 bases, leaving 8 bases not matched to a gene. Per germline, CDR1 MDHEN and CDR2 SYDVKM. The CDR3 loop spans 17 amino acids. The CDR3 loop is CASSSPPGTSGGYEQYF. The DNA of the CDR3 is TGTGCCAGCAGTTCCCCTCCCGGGACTAGCGGGGGGTACGAGCAGTACTTC.

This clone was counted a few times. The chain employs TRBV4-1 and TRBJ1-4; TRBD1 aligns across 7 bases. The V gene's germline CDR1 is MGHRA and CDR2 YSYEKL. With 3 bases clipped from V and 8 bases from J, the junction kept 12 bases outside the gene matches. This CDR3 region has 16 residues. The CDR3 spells CASSQSQGRGREKLFF. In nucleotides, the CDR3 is TGCGCCAGCAGCCAGTCTCAGGGCAGGGGGAGGGAAAAACTGTTTTTT.

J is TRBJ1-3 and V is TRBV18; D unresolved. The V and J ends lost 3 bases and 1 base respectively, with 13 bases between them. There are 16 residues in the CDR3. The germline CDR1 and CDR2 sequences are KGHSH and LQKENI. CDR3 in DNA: TGTGCCAGCTCACCCCCCTACGTCTCTTCTGGAAACACCATATATTTT. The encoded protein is CASSPPYVSSGNTIYF. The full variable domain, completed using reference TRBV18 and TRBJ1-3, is NAGVMQNPRHLVRRRGQEARLRCSPMKGHSHVYWYRQLPEEGLKFMVYLQKENIIDESGMPKERFSAEFPKEGPSILRIQQVVRGDSAAYFCASSPPYVSSGNTIYFGEGSWLTVV.

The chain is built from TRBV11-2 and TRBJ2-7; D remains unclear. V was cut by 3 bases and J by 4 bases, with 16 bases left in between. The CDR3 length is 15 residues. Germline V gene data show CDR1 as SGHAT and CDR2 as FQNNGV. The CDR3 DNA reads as TGTGCCAGCAGCTTCTACTCCGCTCCTCTTTACGAGCAGTACTTC. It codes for CASSFYSAPLYEQYF.